The sequence of this T cell receptor (beta chain) was determined in a study of CD8+ T cells in alopecia areata. In germline, CDR1 is SGDLS, CDR2 YYNGEE. Trimming shortened V by 0 bases and J by 3 bases, and 13 bases separated the two germline ends. CDR3 length: 15 amino acids. The treatment is: oral pan-JAK inhibitor, 5-10 mg twice daily. Investigators sorted PBMCs to obtain both CD4+ and CD8+ T cells. Sequencing relied on a cDNA template that was reverse transcribed from extracted RNA. Clones were sequenced by immunoSEQ multiplex PCR, and TCRdb holds only the in-frame ones, with some missing. The sample records about 64,000 clones, 46% being singletons.

This chain connects TRBV9 to TRBJ2-7; D possibly corresponds to TRBD2 (6 bases). The material sequenced was CD8+ T cells sorted from blood, taken at approximately week 36, from a patient treated with tofacitinib. The sequence came from a human donor with alopecia areata. CDR3 sequence: CASSVEPAGFYEQYF. The CDR3 bases are TGTGCCAGCAGCGTAGAGCCAGCGGGCTTCTACGAGCAGTACTTC.